What follows are 3 T cell receptor beta chains derived from one specimen sequenced in a study of T cells after yellow fever vaccination. TCRdb independently ran MiXCR on the 5' RACE reads; one entry per CDR3 protein. The profile covers 300,000 or so distinct CDR3 sequences, with 3% to 4.5% appearing a single time and around 24% taken by the ten largest. The sample here was PBMCs, taken 5 days after the yellow fever booster vaccination. These receptors all come from a man aged 18 to 30 who received the YFV17D yellow fever vaccine.

This clonotype has just a few counts. V is TRBV12-3 or TRBV12-4 and J is TRBJ1-4; D might be TRBD1 (5 bases). V lost 3 bases and J 4 bases, leaving 15 bases between the germline ends. The CDR3 sequence is 16 residues long. The CDR3 DNA sequence: TGTGCCAGCAGTTTCCTCGCGGGGACTGGTAATGAAAAACTGTTTTTT. Its protein product is CASSFLAGTGNEKLFF.

This clonotype occurred a few times. The chain links TRBV29-1 to TRBJ2-7; D may correspond to TRBD1 or TRBD2 (7 bases each). This CDR3 comprises 13 residues. Germline CDR1 SQVTM, CDR2 ANQGSEA. Trimming stripped 8 bases from V and 6 bases from J, with 20 bases between. CDR3 residues: CSPSAGGEFEQYF. CDR3 coding DNA: TGCAGCCCGTCGGCAGGGGGGGAATTCGAGCAGTACTTC.

V and J are TRBV29-1 and TRBJ1-1; no reliable D call. CDR1 and CDR2 (germline): SQVTM, ANQGSEA. The CDR3 is made up of 13 amino acids. Between the trimmed V and J ends, which lost 8 bases and 2 bases, there was a span of 15 bases. This CDR3 reads CSLSHTPNTEAFF. The CDR3 nucleotides read TGCAGCCTTAGCCATACCCCCAACACTGAAGCTTTCTTT.